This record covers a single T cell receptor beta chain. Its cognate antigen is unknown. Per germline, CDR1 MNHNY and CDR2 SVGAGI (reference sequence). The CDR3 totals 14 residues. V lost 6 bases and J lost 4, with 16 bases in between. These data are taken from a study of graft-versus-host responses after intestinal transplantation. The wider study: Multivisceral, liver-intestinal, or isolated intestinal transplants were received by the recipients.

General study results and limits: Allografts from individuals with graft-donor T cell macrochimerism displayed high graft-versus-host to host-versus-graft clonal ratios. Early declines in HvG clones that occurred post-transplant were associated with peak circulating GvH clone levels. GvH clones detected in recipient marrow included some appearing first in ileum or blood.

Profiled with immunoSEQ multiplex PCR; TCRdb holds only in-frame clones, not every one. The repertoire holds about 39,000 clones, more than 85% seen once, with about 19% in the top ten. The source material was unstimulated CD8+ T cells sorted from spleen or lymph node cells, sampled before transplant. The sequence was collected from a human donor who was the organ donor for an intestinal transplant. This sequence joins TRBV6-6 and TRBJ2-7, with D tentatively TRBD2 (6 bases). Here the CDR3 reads CASSPLEGSYEQYF. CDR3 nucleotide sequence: TGTGCCAGCAGCCCCCTGGAGGGATCTTACGAGCAGTACTTC.